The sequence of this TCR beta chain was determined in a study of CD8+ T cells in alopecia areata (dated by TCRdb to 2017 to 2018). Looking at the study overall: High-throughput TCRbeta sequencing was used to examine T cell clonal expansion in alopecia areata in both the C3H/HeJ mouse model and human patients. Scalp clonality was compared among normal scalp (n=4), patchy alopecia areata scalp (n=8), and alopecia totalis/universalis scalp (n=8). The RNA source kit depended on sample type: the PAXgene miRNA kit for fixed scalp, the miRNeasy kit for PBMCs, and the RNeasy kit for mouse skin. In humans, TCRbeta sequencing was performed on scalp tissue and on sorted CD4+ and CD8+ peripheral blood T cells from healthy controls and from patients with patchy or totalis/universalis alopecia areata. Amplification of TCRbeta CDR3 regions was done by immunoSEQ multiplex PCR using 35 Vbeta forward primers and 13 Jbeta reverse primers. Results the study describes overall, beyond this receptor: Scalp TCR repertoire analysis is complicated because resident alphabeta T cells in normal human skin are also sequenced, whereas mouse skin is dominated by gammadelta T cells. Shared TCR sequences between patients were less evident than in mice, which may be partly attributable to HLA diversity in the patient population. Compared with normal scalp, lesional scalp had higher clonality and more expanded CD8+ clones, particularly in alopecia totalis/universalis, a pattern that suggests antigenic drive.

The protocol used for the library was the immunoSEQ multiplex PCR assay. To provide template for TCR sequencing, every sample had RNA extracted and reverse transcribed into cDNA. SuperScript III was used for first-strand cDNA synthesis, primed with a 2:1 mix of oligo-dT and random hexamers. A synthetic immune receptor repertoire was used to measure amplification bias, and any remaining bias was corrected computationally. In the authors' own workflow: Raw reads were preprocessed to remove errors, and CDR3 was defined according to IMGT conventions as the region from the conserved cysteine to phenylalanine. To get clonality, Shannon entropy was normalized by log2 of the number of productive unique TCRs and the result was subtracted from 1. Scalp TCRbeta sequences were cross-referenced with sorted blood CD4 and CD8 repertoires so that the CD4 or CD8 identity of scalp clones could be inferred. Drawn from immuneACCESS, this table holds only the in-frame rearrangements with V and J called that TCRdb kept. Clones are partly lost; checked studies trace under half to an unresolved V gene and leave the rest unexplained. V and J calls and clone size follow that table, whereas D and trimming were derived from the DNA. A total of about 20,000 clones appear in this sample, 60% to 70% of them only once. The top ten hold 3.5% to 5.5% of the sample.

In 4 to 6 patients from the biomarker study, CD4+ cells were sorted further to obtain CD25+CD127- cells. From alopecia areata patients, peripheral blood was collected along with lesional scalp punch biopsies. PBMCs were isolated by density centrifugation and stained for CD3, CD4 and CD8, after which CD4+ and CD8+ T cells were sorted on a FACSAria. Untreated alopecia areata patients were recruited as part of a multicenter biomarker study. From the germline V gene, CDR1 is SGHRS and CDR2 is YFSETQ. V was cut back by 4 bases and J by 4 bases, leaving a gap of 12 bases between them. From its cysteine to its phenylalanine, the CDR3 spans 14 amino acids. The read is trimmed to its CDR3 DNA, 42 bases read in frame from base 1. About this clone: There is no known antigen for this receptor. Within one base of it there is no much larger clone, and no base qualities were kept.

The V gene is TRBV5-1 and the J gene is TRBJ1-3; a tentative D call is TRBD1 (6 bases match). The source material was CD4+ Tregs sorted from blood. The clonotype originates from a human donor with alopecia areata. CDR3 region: CASSGTGYGNTIYF. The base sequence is TGCGCCAGCAGCGGTACAGGGTACGGAAACACCATATATTTT.